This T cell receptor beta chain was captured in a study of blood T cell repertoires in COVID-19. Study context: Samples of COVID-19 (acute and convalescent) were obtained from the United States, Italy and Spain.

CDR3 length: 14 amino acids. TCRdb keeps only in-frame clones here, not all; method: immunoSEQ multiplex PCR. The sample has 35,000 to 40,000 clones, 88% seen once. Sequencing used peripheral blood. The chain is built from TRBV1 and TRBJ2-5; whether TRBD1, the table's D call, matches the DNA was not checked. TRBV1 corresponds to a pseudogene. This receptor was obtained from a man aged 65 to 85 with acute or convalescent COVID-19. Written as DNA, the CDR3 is TGCACCAGCAGCCGGGGGGACAGGAAAGAGACCCAGTACTTC. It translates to CTSSRGDRKETQYF.